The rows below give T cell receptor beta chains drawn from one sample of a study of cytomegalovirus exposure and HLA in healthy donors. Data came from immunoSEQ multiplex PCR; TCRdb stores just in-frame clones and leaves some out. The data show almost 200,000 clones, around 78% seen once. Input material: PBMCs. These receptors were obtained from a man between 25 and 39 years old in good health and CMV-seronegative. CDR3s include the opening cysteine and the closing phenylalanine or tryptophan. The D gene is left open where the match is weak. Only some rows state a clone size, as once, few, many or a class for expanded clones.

CDR3nt: TGTGCCAGCAGCTCATTAGCGGGAGGGGGTGATACGCAGTATTTT
CDR3aa: CASSSLAGGGDTQYF
j_gene: TRBJ2-3
v_gene: TRBV5-4
d_gene: TRBD2
abundance: .

CDR3nt: TGCGCCAGCAGCTTGGTAGCGGGAGTCTACGAGCAGTACTTC
CDR3aa: CASSLVAGVYEQYF
j_gene: TRBJ2-7
v_gene: TRBV5-1
d_gene: TRBD2
abundance: .

CDR3nt: TGTGCCAGCAGCCATATATGGACAGGAGGTTTGAACACTGAAGATTTCTTT
CDR3aa: CASSHIWTGGLNTEDFF
j_gene: TRBJ1-1
v_gene: TRBV13
d_gene: TRBD1
abundance: .

CDR3nt: TGCAGCGTTGAGCGCCCGGGGGGCACTGAAGCTTTCTTT
CDR3aa: CSVERPGGTEAFF
j_gene: TRBJ1-1
v_gene: TRBV29-1
d_gene: .
abundance: .

CDR3nt: TGTGCCAGCAGTTACGGTAGTACGGAGTACAATGAGCAGTTCTTC
CDR3aa: CASSYGSTEYNEQFF
j_gene: TRBJ2-1
v_gene: TRBV6-5
d_gene: .
abundance: .

CDR3nt: TGTGCCAGCAAGTCCCAGGACAAAGTCTACGAGCAGTACTTC
CDR3aa: CASKSQDKVYEQYF
j_gene: TRBJ2-7
v_gene: TRBV27
d_gene: .
abundance: .

CDR3nt: TGCGCCAGCAGCCAAGGACAGGGAGGCACTGAAGCTTTCTTT
CDR3aa: CASSQGQGGTEAFF
j_gene: TRBJ1-1
v_gene: TRBV4-1
d_gene: TRBD1
abundance: few

CDR3nt: TGTGCCAGCAGTGAACTCAGGCTAATGATCCCCCAGCCCCAGCATTTT
CDR3aa: CASSELRLMIPQPQHF
j_gene: TRBJ1-5
v_gene: TRBV6-1
d_gene: .
abundance: .

CDR3nt: TGTGCCAGCAGCCCGACTAGCTCCGGCGAAGGTACGCAGTATTTT
CDR3aa: CASSPTSSGEGTQYF
j_gene: TRBJ2-3
v_gene: TRBV7-9
d_gene: TRBD2
abundance: .

CDR3nt: TGTGCCAGCACCTCCCCGTTGGCCTCTGAAAAACTGTTTTTT
CDR3aa: CASTSPLASEKLFF
j_gene: TRBJ1-4
v_gene: TRBV6-6
d_gene: .
abundance: .

CDR3nt: TGCAGCGTCCAACTAGGGACAGGGGGATACGAGCAGTACTTC
CDR3aa: CSVQLGTGGYEQYF
j_gene: TRBJ2-7
v_gene: TRBV29-1
d_gene: TRBD1
abundance: .

CDR3nt: TGTGCCAGCAGCTTAGGGACAGGGGTTAGCCCAGATACGCAGTATTTT
CDR3aa: CASSLGTGVSPDTQYF
j_gene: TRBJ2-3
v_gene: TRBV7-7
d_gene: TRBD1
abundance: .

CDR3nt: TGTGCCAGCAGCGAGGGGACAGGATATAGCAATCAGCCCCAGCATTTT
CDR3aa: CASSEGTGYSNQPQHF
j_gene: TRBJ1-5
v_gene: TRBV9
d_gene: TRBD1
abundance: .

CDR3nt: TGCGCCAGCAGCTTGGCCGGGGGGCTGGGTCCCTCCTACAATGAGCAGTTCTTC
CDR3aa: CASSLAGGLGPSYNEQFF
j_gene: TRBJ2-1
v_gene: TRBV5-1
d_gene: .
abundance: .

CDR3nt: TGTGCCATCAGCGCCTCGCCGGGTGAAAAACTGTTTTTT
CDR3aa: CAISASPGEKLFF
j_gene: TRBJ1-4
v_gene: TRBV10-3
d_gene: .
abundance: .

CDR3nt: TGCAGCGTTGAAGAGTTGGTTGGGCCTTCCAGCGAGCAGTACTTC
CDR3aa: CSVEELVGPSSEQYF
j_gene: TRBJ2-7
v_gene: TRBV29-1
d_gene: .
abundance: .

CDR3nt: TGTGCCAGCAGCTCTGACCAAGCGGGAGTCCCCACGGGTGACAATGAGCAGTTCTTC
CDR3aa: CASSSDQAGVPTGDNEQFF
j_gene: TRBJ2-1
v_gene: TRBV7-3
d_gene: TRBD2
abundance: .

CDR3nt: TGTGCCAGCTTAAAGAGCCAAGAGACCCAGTACTTC
CDR3aa: CASLKSQETQYF
j_gene: TRBJ2-5
v_gene: TRBV6-6
d_gene: .
abundance: .

CDR3nt: TGTGCCAGCAGCCCAAACTACGGATTC
CDR3aa: CASSPNYGF
j_gene: TRBJ2-7
v_gene: TRBV9
d_gene: .
abundance: .

CDR3nt: TGTGCCAGCAGGACAGGGGTCTATCAGCCCCAGCATTTT
CDR3aa: CASRTGVYQPQHF
j_gene: TRBJ1-5
v_gene: TRBV28
d_gene: TRBD1
abundance: once

CDR3nt: TGTGCCAGTACCCAGACTAGCGGATACACAGATACGCAGTATTTT
CDR3aa: CASTQTSGYTDTQYF
j_gene: TRBJ2-3
v_gene: TRBV19
d_gene: TRBD2
abundance: .

CDR3nt: TGTGCCAGCAGTTTACTTTCAGGCGGGGGGGCGCCTGCTTTCTTT
CDR3aa: CASSLLSGGGAPAFF
j_gene: TRBJ1-1
v_gene: TRBV27
d_gene: .
abundance: .

CDR3nt: TGTGCCACCCAGAGGGACACGATGTCCTACAATGAGCAGTTCTTC
CDR3aa: CATQRDTMSYNEQFF
j_gene: TRBJ2-1
v_gene: TRBV2
d_gene: .
abundance: .

CDR3nt: TGTGCCAGCAGCTCGGGACAGCCAGGGAACTATGGCTACACCTTC
CDR3aa: CASSSGQPGNYGYTF
j_gene: TRBJ1-2
v_gene: TRBV6-5
d_gene: TRBD1
abundance: .

CDR3nt: TGCGCCAGCAGCCGGGACATCACAGGGAACTATGGCTACACCTTC
CDR3aa: CASSRDITGNYGYTF
j_gene: TRBJ1-2
v_gene: TRBV5-1
d_gene: .
abundance: .

CDR3nt: TGTGCCAGCTGGACAGGGGCTCTGTACCAAGAGACCCAGTACTTC
CDR3aa: CASWTGALYQETQYF
j_gene: TRBJ2-5
v_gene: TRBV6-1
d_gene: TRBD1
abundance: .

CDR3nt: TGTGCCAGCTCCCCGGACCCGGGACAGGCCACCTACGAGCAGTACTTC
CDR3aa: CASSPDPGQATYEQYF
j_gene: TRBJ2-7
v_gene: TRBV18
d_gene: TRBD1
abundance: few

CDR3nt: TGTGCCAGCAGTTTACAAGTTAGACTAGCGGGAGTGATCCAAGAGACCCAGTACTTC
CDR3aa: CASSLQVRLAGVIQETQYF
j_gene: TRBJ2-5
v_gene: TRBV28
d_gene: TRBD2
abundance: .

CDR3nt: TGTGCCAGCAGCTTAGAGGGACAGGCCTCCTACGAGCAGTACTTC
CDR3aa: CASSLEGQASYEQYF
j_gene: TRBJ2-7
v_gene: TRBV7-3
d_gene: TRBD1
abundance: .

CDR3nt: TGTGCCAGCAGCTTAAGACAGCATAGCAATCAGCCCCAGCATTTT
CDR3aa: CASSLRQHSNQPQHF
j_gene: TRBJ1-5
v_gene: TRBV7-8
d_gene: .
abundance: .

CDR3nt: TGTGCCATCAGTGAACGGGGGTGGGCTTTCTTT
CDR3aa: CAISERGWAFF
j_gene: TRBJ1-1
v_gene: TRBV10-3
d_gene: .
abundance: .

CDR3nt: TGTGCCATCAGCAGTAGCGGGAGATCTAGAACCGGGGAGCTGTTTTTT
CDR3aa: CAISSSGRSRTGELFF
j_gene: TRBJ2-2
v_gene: TRBV10-3
d_gene: TRBD2
abundance: .

CDR3nt: TGTGCCAGCAGCTCCTTGGAGGGCGCCCTCCCAGATACGCAGTATTTT
CDR3aa: CASSSLEGALPDTQYF
j_gene: TRBJ2-3
v_gene: TRBV13
d_gene: .
abundance: .

CDR3nt: TGTGCCATCAGCTCTAGCGGGAGGCTGTCCGAGCAGTACTTC
CDR3aa: CAISSSGRLSEQYF
j_gene: TRBJ2-7
v_gene: TRBV10-3
d_gene: TRBD2
abundance: .

CDR3nt: TGTGCCAGTAGTCGACAGGTGAAAAACACTGAAGCTTTCTTT
CDR3aa: CASSRQVKNTEAFF
j_gene: TRBJ1-1
v_gene: TRBV19
d_gene: .
abundance: .

CDR3nt: TGTGCCAGCAGTGAAGTGAACAGGAACACTGAAGCTTTCTTT
CDR3aa: CASSEVNRNTEAFF
j_gene: TRBJ1-1
v_gene: TRBV2
d_gene: .
abundance: .

CDR3nt: TGCGCCAGCAGCTTAGGTGACAGGGCCCCAGAGACCCAGTACTTC
CDR3aa: CASSLGDRAPETQYF
j_gene: TRBJ2-5
v_gene: TRBV5-1
d_gene: TRBD1
abundance: .

CDR3nt: TGTGCCAGCTCACGAAAGGACAGGGATGAAGCTTTCTTT
CDR3aa: CASSRKDRDEAFF
j_gene: TRBJ1-1
v_gene: TRBV18
d_gene: TRBD1
abundance: .

CDR3nt: TGCGCCAGCAGTGAGCAACAGGGCGAGGAGCAGTTCTTC
CDR3aa: CASSEQQGEEQFF
j_gene: TRBJ2-1
v_gene: TRBV10-2
d_gene: .
abundance: few

CDR3nt: TGTGCCAGCAGCCGGGTGAAAGGCTATAACAATGAGCAGTTCTTC
CDR3aa: CASSRVKGYNNEQFF
j_gene: TRBJ2-1
v_gene: TRBV28
d_gene: .
abundance: .

CDR3nt: TGTGCCAGCAGTGAAGACAGGGGGGGCTACGAGCAGTACTTC
CDR3aa: CASSEDRGGYEQYF
j_gene: TRBJ2-7
v_gene: TRBV2
d_gene: .
abundance: .

CDR3nt: TGTGCCAGCAGTTTTACACCAAACTATGGCTACACCTTC
CDR3aa: CASSFTPNYGYTF
j_gene: TRBJ1-2
v_gene: TRBV27
d_gene: .
abundance: .

CDR3nt: TGTGCCACCAGCAGAGATCAGTCCTTCAATCAGCCCCAGCATTTT
CDR3aa: CATSRDQSFNQPQHF
j_gene: TRBJ1-5
v_gene: TRBV15
d_gene: .
abundance: .

CDR3nt: TGCAGCGTTGCTCCAGTTTCCTACGAGCAGTACTTC
CDR3aa: CSVAPVSYEQYF
j_gene: TRBJ2-7
v_gene: TRBV29-1
d_gene: .
abundance: .

CDR3nt: TGTGCCAGCAGTTACCGAGAGGGCTCCTACAATGAGCAGTTCTTC
CDR3aa: CASSYREGSYNEQFF
j_gene: TRBJ2-1
v_gene: TRBV6-5
d_gene: .
abundance: .

CDR3nt: TGTGCCAGCAGCCCCCGTTATTCCAGAAGCTCTGGGGCCAACGTCCTGACTTTC
CDR3aa: CASSPRYSRSSGANVLTF
j_gene: TRBJ2-6
v_gene: TRBV9
d_gene: .
abundance: .

CDR3nt: TGTGCCAGCAGCGGGAGGACCCAGTACTTC
CDR3aa: CASSGRTQYF
j_gene: TRBJ2-5
v_gene: TRBV28
d_gene: .
abundance: few